What follows are 31 T cell receptor beta chains derived from one specimen sequenced in a study of T cells expressing NK-cell markers. TCRdb reprocessed the 5' RACE reads and keeps a single row for each CDR3 protein, giving no DNA. This sample's table has around 140,000 distinct CDR3 sequences. Source material: blood T cells: a sorted CD56 or NKG2C T cell subset, CD4+ or CD8+ T cells, or bulk PBMC T cells (not recorded which). The source is a man aged 18 to 30 in good health.

V is TRBV4-2 and J is TRBJ2-7. This CDR3 is 14 amino acids long. Germline values: CDR1 LGHNA, CDR2 YNFKEQ. CDR3: CASSQEAASYEQYF.

The V call is TRBV5-1, the J call TRBJ2-5; TCRdb returns TRBD1, unconfirmable since there is no DNA. CDR3 length: 14 residues. The germline V gene encodes CDR1 SGHRS and CDR2 YFSETQ. CDR3 residues: CASSRGQGGETQYF.

The V gene is TRBV5-4, the J gene TRBJ2-2; TCRdb picks TRBD1, but there is no DNA to check that call. The CDR3 is made up of 15 amino acids. The germline V gene encodes CDR1 SGHNT and CDR2 YYREEE (reference sequence). The CDR3 sequence is CAIPRQAQNTGELFF.

The genes are TRBV9 and TRBJ1-4; the TCRdb D gene call, TRBD1, has no DNA to confirm it. CDR1 is SGDLS, CDR2 YYNGEE, per germline. The CDR3 has 14 amino acids. CDR3 amino acids: CASSVTGGDEKLFF.

This sequence joins TRBV13 and TRBJ2-1. Per the germline V gene, CDR1 is PRHDT and CDR2 is FYEKMQ (reference sequence). The CDR3 runs to 15 residues. CDR3 sequence: CASSLGPEAHQEQFF. The whole variable domain, filled in from reference TRBV13 and TRBJ2-1, reads AAGVIQSPRHLIKEKRETATLKCYPIPRHDTVYWYQQGPGQDPQFLISFYEKMQSDKGSIPDRFSAQQFSDYHSELNMSSLELGDSALYFCASSLGPEAHQEQFFGPGTRLTVL.

The chain links TRBV14 to TRBJ2-5; the TCRdb call, TRBD2, lacks DNA for checking. The CDR3 is made up of 15 amino acids. Germline-derived CDR1 and CDR2 are SGHDN and FVKESK. CDR3: CASTPGASGSETQYF.

The chain links TRBV7-9 to TRBJ2-1; there is no DNA to check the TCRdb D call of TRBD2. The germline CDR1 and CDR2 sequences are SEHNR and FQNEAQ (reference sequence). CDR3 length: 16 amino acids. The CDR3 is CASSPNSGSALNEQFF.

The rearrangement uses TRBV4-2 and TRBJ2-5; the D gene TCRdb calls, TRBD1, cannot be checked with no DNA. The CDR3 spans 15 residues. The germline CDR1 and CDR2 sequences are LGHNA and YNFKEQ. This CDR3 reads CASSQTRKIQETQYF.

V is TRBV12-3 or TRBV12-4 and J is TRBJ2-1; the TRBD1 assignment by TCRdb is unverifiable without DNA. CDR3 length: 13 residues. The CDR3 protein is CASSVQGYHEQFF.

The V gene is TRBV3-1, the J gene TRBJ1-2; TCRdb designates TRBD1, a call that cannot be tested without DNA. The CDR3 loop spans 15 amino acids. Germline values: CDR1 LGHDT, CDR2 YNNKEL (reference sequence). The chain's CDR3 is CASSQKTADTYGYTF.

The rearrangement uses TRBV5-1 and TRBJ2-7; TCRdb indicates TRBD1, and absent DNA this call remains unverified. Germline-derived CDR1 and CDR2 are SGHRS and YFSETQ. CDR3 length: 15 amino acids. The CDR3 reads CASSFEGGSTYEQYF.

This chain joins TRBV5-5 and TRBJ2-1; as DNA is missing, the TRBD2 call by TCRdb cannot be tested. The CDR3 consists of 15 residues. Per the germline V gene, CDR1 is SGHKS and CDR2 is YYEKEE (reference sequence). The CDR3 protein is CASSFAGESNNEQFF.

The rearrangement joins TRBV4-1 to TRBJ2-3; TCRdb's assignment of TRBD2 cannot be checked, as there is no DNA. The CDR3 totals 18 residues. CDR1 MGHRA and CDR2 YSYEKL come from the germline V gene. CDR3 sequence reads: CASSQERSGLAGGDTQYF.

The chain employs TRBV7-9 and TRBJ1-4. This CDR3 region has 14 residues. The V gene's germline CDR1 is SEHNR and CDR2 FQNEAQ (reference sequence). The CDR3 loop reads CASSPPENGEKLFF.

The chain employs TRBV15 and TRBJ2-1; checking the TCRdb D call of TRBD2 is not possible without DNA. The germline V gene encodes CDR1 LNHNV and CDR2 YYDKDF (reference sequence). The CDR3 is made up of 18 amino acids. The CDR3 loop is CATSREHRTSGSAYEQFF.

This chain links TRBV30 with TRBJ1-3. CDR1 is GTSNPN and CDR2 is SVGIG in the germline V gene (reference sequence). The CDR3 runs to 13 residues. The CDR3 reads CAWSVGRLNTIYF.

V gene TRBV5-1 combines with J gene TRBJ2-3; TCRdb reports TRBD1, a call that lacks DNA to check it against. Germline CDR1 SGHRS, CDR2 YFSETQ. The CDR3 is 16 residues long. The CDR3 is CASSPMGGVPTDTQYF. Variable domain in full (rest from reference TRBV5-1 and TRBJ2-3): KAGVTQTPRYLIKTRGQQVTLSCSPISGHRSVSWYQQTPGQGLQFLFEYFSETQRNKGNFPGRFSGRQFSNSRSEMNVSTLELGDSALYLCASSPMGGVPTDTQYFGPGTRLTVL.

The chain carries TRBV27 and TRBJ2-3; TCRdb proposes TRBD1, but this gene call is untestable without DNA. This CDR3 is built from 15 residues. Germline V lookup: CDR1 MNHEY, CDR2 SMNVEV (reference sequence). The CDR3 reads CASSAGTKAPDTQYF.

The chain joins TRBV18 to TRBJ2-5; lacking DNA, the TRBD2 call made by TCRdb goes unchecked. This CDR3 is built from 15 residues. In germline, CDR1 is KGHSH, CDR2 LQKENI. CDR3 sequence: CASSDGTSWQETQYF.

In terms of frequency, this clonotype is medium-sized. This chain connects TRBV12-3 or TRBV12-4 to TRBJ1-1; there is no DNA to check the TCRdb D call of TRBD1. This CDR3 region has 17 residues. CDR3 sequence: CASSLHGLQGLNTEAFF.

The chain is built from TRBV2 and TRBJ2-3. There are 12 residues in the CDR3. CDR1 is SNHLY and CDR2 is FYNNEI in the germline V gene. The CDR3 protein is CASRSAADTQYF.

V gene TRBV5-6 combines with J gene TRBJ2-3; checking the TCRdb D call of TRBD2 is not possible without DNA. Germline assignment: CDR1 SGHDT and CDR2 YYEEEE. This CDR3 has 14 residues. The chain's CDR3 is CASSKEGFTDTQYF.

The chain joins TRBV7-9 to TRBJ1-1; checking the TCRdb D call of TRBD1 is not possible without DNA. Germline V lookup: CDR1 SEHNR, CDR2 FQNEAQ (reference sequence). The CDR3 is 17 residues long. CDR3: CASSHTEGQHMNTEAFF.

The chain has TRBV3-1 and TRBJ2-5; no DNA is available, so the TRBD1 call from TCRdb remains unchecked. The germline V gene encodes CDR1 LGHDT and CDR2 YNNKEL (reference sequence). This CDR3 is 13 amino acids long. The CDR3: CAIEDSLQETQYF.

The chain links TRBV19 to TRBJ1-5. Germline V CDR1 and CDR2: LNHDA, SQIVND (reference sequence). The CDR3 totals 13 residues. The CDR3 spells CASSISGGQPQHF.

The gene calls are TRBV13 and TRBJ2-1; TCRdb names TRBD2, which stays unverified in the absence of DNA. This CDR3 comprises 19 residues. CDR1 and CDR2 (germline): PRHDT, FYEKMQ (reference sequence). The CDR3 is CASSFSPGLAGDSYNEQFF.

This chain links TRBV12-3 or TRBV12-4 with TRBJ2-2. The CDR3 contains 13 residues. Here the CDR3 reads CASSSISSGELFF.

This chain connects TRBV5-6 to TRBJ1-5. This CDR3 is 13 amino acids long. Germline lookup yields CDR1 SGHDT and CDR2 YYEEEE. CDR3 in amino acids: CASSRWSNQPQHF.

The chain is built from TRBV4-3 and TRBJ2-2. CDR1 LGHNA and CDR2 YSLEER come from the germline V gene. This CDR3 spans 15 amino acids. The CDR3 protein is CASSPSLGNTGELFF.

This chain uses TRBV5-8 with TRBJ1-4; TCRdb outputs TRBD1, but without DNA this stays unchecked. Germline-derived CDR1 and CDR2 are SGHTS and YDEGEE. The CDR3 spans 14 residues. CDR3 sequence: CASSLRQGLEKLFF.

V gene TRBV28 combines with J gene TRBJ2-3; TCRdb designates TRBD2, a call that cannot be tested without DNA. There are 16 residues in the CDR3. Germline assignment: CDR1 MDHEN and CDR2 SYDVKM. CDR3 sequence: CASSPILGPGRDTQYF.